A selection of T cell receptor beta chains follows, all from one sample in a study of T-cell memory formation after mild COVID-19. TCRdb used MiXCR to reprocess the 5' RACE reads, holding one entry per CDR3 protein. This sample has 250,000 to 350,000 distinct CDR3 sequences, with about 13% found just once. Sequencing was carried out using PBMCs or a T cell subset sorted from them (not recorded which). The receptor set was obtained from a young man who had mild COVID-19 (a few samples of this study predate the infection). Cell type and time point are not known. The CDR3 runs from the conserved cysteine through the conserved F or W.

v_call	cdr3_aa
TRBV7-3	CASSNLTSDEQFF
TRBV4-1	CASSQDPGLRTDTQYF
TRBV5-6	CASSLWQIQETQYF
TRBV5-1	CASSGSAGGQYEQFF
TRBV14	CASSQFTGGLDGYTF
TRBV7-2	CASSLMGRGYTF
TRBV6-5	CASSYSRATGELFF
TRBV9	CASSPPRRLEQYF
TRBV18	CASSRPGQGRHEQFF
TRBV6-2/TRBV6-3	CASSYPILFNYGYTF
TRBV12-3/TRBV12-4	CARPDPNTGELFF
TRBV4-3	CASSQEPGGGTDTQYF
TRBV25-1	CASSEKIADRETQYF
TRBV12-3/TRBV12-4	CASSKQRNTEAFF
TRBV20-1	CSANSGTGGSPLHF
TRBV19	CASSFLGQTGELFF
TRBV29-1	CSVELSRGNNEQFF
TRBV3-1	CASSPAIDSSGNTIYF
TRBV12-3/TRBV12-4	CASTQVGTGYNSPLHF
TRBV12-3/TRBV12-4	CASSPPVRIANYGYTF
TRBV20-1	CSAKPGQGTHNTQYF
TRBV7-2	CASSLNTNPGQGAQLRKTQYF
TRBV7-9	CASTGSGHRTSYEQYF
TRBV7-9	CAARRVGQGAQRGGYTF
TRBV7-2	CASSNTPGFGEQYF
TRBV7-2	CASSSGQGNTGELFF
TRBV3-1	CASSQSEGAETQYF
TRBV6-2/TRBV6-3	CASSRRQGAAYEQYF
TRBV7-2	CASSLRTTPNEQFF
TRBV6-5	CASSGTRGDQPQHF
TRBV20-1	CSAGASSRNIQYF
TRBV7-8	CASRPQSTGELFF
TRBV9	CASSVAGESGYGYTF
TRBV5-1	CASSFRRGQTDTQYF
TRBV10-3	CATGPRQGGEETQYF
TRBV5-5	CASSSTWRQAQNEQFF
TRBV20-1	CSALRLAGGHEQFF
TRBV20-1	CSARGRRDRTAHTEAFF
TRBV7-6	CASSLGVANTGELFF
TRBV9	CASSALNTDTQYF
TRBV6-2/TRBV6-3	CASSSRGASYEQYF
TRBV4-1	CASSQDQDGELFF
TRBV7-6	CASSSTPIGGYTF
TRBV6-5	CASSYAGPGRGLFF
TRBV9	CASSPGLAGVKETQYF
TRBV12-3/TRBV12-4	CASSLISLANYGYTF